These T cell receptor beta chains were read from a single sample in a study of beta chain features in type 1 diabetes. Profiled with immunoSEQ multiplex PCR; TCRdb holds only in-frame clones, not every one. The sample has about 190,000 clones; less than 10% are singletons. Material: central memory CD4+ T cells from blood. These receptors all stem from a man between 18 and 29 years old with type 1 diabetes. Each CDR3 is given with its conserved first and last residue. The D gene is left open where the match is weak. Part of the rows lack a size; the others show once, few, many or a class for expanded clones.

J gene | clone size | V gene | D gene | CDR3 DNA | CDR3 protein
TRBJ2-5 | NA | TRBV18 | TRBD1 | TGTGCCAGCTCACCACAACAGGGGGCCGAAGAGACCCAGTACTTC | CASSPQQGAEETQYF
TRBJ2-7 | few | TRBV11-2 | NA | TGTGCCAGCAGCTCTGGGGGGGAGCAGTACTTC | CASSSGGEQYF
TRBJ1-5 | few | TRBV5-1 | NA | TGCGTCCAGGGCCACCTTAGCAATCAGCCCCAGCATTTT | CVQGHLSNQPQHF
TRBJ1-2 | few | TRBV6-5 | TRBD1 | TGTGCCAGCAGACCTCCCCCGGGACAGGGGGCTGGCTACACCTTC | CASRPPPGQGAGYTF
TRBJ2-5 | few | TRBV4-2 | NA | TGTGCCAGCAGCCAAGTAGGGGGGGGTGGGGAGACCCAGTACTTC | CASSQVGGGGETQYF
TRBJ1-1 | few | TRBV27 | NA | TGTGCCAGCAGACATAACGACAGGAAGGTCACTGAAGCTTTCTTT | CASRHNDRKVTEAFF
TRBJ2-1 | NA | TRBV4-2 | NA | TGTGCCAGCAGCCAAGAAGGGCAGGCGACGACTAACAATGAGCAGTTCTTC | CASSQEGQATTNNEQFF
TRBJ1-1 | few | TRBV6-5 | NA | TGTGCCAGCAGTCCCCCATCGGGATACACTGAAGCTTTCTTT | CASSPPSGYTEAFF
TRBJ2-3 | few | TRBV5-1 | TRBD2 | TGCGCCAGCAGCTTCGGAGCGGGAAGCACAGATACGCAGTATTTT | CASSFGAGSTDTQYF
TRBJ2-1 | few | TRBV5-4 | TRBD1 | TGTGCCAGCAGCGCGCCGGGACAGGACAATGAGCAGTTCTTC | CASSAPGQDNEQFF
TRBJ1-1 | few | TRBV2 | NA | TGTGCCAGCAGAGAGACAGCCGCAGGGACTGAAGCTTTCTTT | CASRETAAGTEAFF
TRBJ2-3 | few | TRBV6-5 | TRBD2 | TGTGCCAGCAGTTACGGGGGGGTGGACGCAGATACGCAGTATTTT | CASSYGGVDADTQYF
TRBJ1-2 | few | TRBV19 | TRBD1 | TGTGCCAGTAGTCTCGCCTTACGACAGGGGGCGGGAGGCTACACCTTC | CASSLALRQGAGGYTF
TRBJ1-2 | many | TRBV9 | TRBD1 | TGTGCCAGCAGCGGGACAGGGAGCCAGGATGGCTACACCTTC | CASSGTGSQDGYTF
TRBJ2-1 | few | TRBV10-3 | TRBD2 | TGTGCCATCAGCTCCGGGACTAGGACGTACAATGAGCAGTTCTTC | CAISSGTRTYNEQFF
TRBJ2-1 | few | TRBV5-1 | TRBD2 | TGCGCCAGCAGATCTCTAGCGGGGGGGCAAAATGAGCAGTTCTTC | CASRSLAGGQNEQFF
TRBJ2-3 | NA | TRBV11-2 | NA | TGTGCCAGCAGCTTAGCCCTAGGAAACACAGATACGCAGTATTTT | CASSLALGNTDTQYF
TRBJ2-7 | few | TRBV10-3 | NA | TGTGCCATCAGTGAACAGCCCCTTAGCTCCTACGAGCAGTACTTC | CAISEQPLSSYEQYF
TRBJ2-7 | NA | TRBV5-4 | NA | TGTGCCAGCAGCCCCCGCGTCGACAGGAGCTCCTACGAGCAGTACTTC | CASSPRVDRSSYEQYF
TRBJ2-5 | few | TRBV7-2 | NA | TGTGCCAGCAGCTTCCAAGCTGGGGGGTTGGCGGAGACCCAGTACTTC | CASSFQAGGLAETQYF
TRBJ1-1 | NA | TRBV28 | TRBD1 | TGTGCCAGTCCTGGACAGGGGGCTTGGGTCACTGAAGCTTTCTTT | CASPGQGAWVTEAFF
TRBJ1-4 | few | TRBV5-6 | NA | TGTGCCAGCAGCTCTACGGTGGCTAATGAAAAACTGTTTTTT | CASSSTVANEKLFF
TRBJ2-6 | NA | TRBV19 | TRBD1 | TGTGCCAGTCGGGACAGGGGGACCTCTGGGGCCAACGTCCTGACTTTC | CASRDRGTSGANVLTF
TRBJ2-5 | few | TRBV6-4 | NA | TGTGCCAGCAGTGAACAAAGGGGGGAGACCCAGTACTTC | CASSEQRGETQYF
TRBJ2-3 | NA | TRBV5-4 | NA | TGTGCCAGCAGCTCTAAACTCCATTCTAGCACAGATACGCAGTATTTT | CASSSKLHSSTDTQYF
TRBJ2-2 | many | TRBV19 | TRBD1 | TGTGCCAGTATTAAGACCGTGTCCGGGACAGCGAACACCGGGGAGCTGTTTTTT | CASIKTVSGTANTGELFF
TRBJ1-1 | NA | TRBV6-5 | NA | TGTGCCAGCAGTCCCGGGATACTTAACACTGAAGCTTTCTTT | CASSPGILNTEAFF
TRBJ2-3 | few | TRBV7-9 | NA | TGTGCCAGCAGCCCGGGGACTTCACGCACAGATACGCAGTATTTT | CASSPGTSRTDTQYF
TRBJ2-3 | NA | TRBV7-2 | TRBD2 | TGTGCCAGCAGCTCCGGGGGGAGTACGCAGTATTTT | CASSSGGSTQYF
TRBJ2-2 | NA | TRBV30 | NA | TGTGCCTGGAGTAGCCTGGCGAACACCGGGGAGCTGTTTTTT | CAWSSLANTGELFF
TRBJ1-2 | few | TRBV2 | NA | TGTGCCAGCAGTGATGACAGGTGGACCTATGGCTACACCTTC | CASSDDRWTYGYTF
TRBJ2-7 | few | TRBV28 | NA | TGTGCCAGCAGTTTGGGGGGCGGAGGGACAGTCCCCTACGAGCAGTACTTC | CASSLGGGGTVPYEQYF
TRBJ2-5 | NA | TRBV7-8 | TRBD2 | TGTGCCAGCAGCTTAGCGAGTCAGGGAGGGCTAGAGACCCAGTACTTC | CASSLASQGGLETQYF
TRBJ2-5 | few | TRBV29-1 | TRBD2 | TGCAGCGTTGCTAGGACTAGCGGCCAAGAGACCCAGTACTTC | CSVARTSGQETQYF
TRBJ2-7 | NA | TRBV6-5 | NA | TGTGCCAGCAGTTACCGCGCGGAATCGGCCTACGAGCAGTACTTC | CASSYRAESAYEQYF
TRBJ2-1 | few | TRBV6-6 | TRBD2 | TGTGCCAGCAGTCCATTAGCGGGAAACTACTACAATGAGCAGTTCTTC | CASSPLAGNYYNEQFF
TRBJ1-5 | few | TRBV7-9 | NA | TGTGCCAGCAGCAAACAGGGTGACCAGCCCCAGCATTTT | CASSKQGDQPQHF
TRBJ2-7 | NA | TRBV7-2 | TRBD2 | TGTGCCAGCAGCCCGGGACTAGCGGGGGTCTCCTACGAGCAGTACTTC | CASSPGLAGVSYEQYF
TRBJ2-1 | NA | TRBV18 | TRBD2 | TGTGCCAGCTCACCCAACCGCGGGGGGGTTTCGGGGCGAACTTACAATGAGCAGTTCTTC | CASSPNRGGVSGRTYNEQFF
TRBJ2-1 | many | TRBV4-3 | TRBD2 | TGCGCCAGCAGCCAACTTTCCGGGACTAGCGGGGGGAATGAGCAGTTCTTC | CASSQLSGTSGGNEQFF
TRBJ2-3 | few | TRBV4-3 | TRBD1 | TGCGCCAGCAGCCAAGAGAACTCAGGGGGCCCCCGTTTT | CASSQENSGGPRF
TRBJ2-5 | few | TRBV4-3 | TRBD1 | TGCGCCAGCAGCCATGGACAGGGAGATGCAGAGACCCAGTACTTC | CASSHGQGDAETQYF